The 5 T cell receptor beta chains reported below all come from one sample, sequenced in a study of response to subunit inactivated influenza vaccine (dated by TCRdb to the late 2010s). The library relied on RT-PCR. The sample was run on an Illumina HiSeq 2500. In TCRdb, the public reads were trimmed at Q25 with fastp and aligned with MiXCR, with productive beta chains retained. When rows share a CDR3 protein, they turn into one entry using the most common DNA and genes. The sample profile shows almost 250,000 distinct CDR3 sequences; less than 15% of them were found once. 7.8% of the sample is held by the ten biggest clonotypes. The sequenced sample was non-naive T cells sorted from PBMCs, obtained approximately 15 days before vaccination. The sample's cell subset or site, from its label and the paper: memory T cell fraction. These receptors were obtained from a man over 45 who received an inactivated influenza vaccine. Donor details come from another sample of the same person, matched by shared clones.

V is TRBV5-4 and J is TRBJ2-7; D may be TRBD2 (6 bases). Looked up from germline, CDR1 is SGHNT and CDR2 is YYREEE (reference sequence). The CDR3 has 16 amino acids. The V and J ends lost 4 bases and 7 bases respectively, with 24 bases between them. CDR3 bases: TGTGCCAGCAGCCACGGAGGGTTCGCGGTGGCCCAAGAGCAGTACTTC. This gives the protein CASSHGGFAVAQEQYF.

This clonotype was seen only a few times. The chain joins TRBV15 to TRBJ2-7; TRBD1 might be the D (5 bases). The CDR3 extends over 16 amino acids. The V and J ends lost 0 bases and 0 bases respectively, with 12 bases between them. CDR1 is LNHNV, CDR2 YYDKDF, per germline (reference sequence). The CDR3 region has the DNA TGTGCCACCAGCAGAGATCGGACACCTAGCTCCTACGAGCAGTACTTC. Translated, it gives CATSRDRTPSSYEQYF.

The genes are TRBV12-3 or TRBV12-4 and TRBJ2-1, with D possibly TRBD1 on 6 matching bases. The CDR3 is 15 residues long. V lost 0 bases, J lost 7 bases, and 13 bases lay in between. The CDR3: CASSLAGAGLNEQFF. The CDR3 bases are TGTGCCAGCAGTTTAGCGGGGGCAGGGCTGAATGAGCAGTTCTTC.

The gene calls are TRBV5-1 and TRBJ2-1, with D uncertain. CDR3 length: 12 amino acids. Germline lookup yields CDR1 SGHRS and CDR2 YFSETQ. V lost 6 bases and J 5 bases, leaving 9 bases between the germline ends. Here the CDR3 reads CASTSQNNEQFF. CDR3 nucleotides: TGCGCCAGCACATCTCAGAACAATGAGCAGTTCTTC.

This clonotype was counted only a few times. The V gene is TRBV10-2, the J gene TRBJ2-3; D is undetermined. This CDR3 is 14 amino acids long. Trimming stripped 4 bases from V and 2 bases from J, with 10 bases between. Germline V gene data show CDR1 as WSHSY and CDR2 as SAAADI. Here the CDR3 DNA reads TGCGCCAGCAGTGGGATGTTATCCACAGATACGCAGTATTTT. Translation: CASSGMLSTDTQYF.